The 24 T cell receptor beta chains below come from one sample, sequenced in a study of neurological immune-mediated disorders (dated by TCRdb to the late 2010s). The library relied on 5' RACE. The sequencer listed for this sample is Illumina HiSeq 2500. In-frame beta chains were kept once TCRdb had trimmed the public reads at Q25 with fastp and called clones with MiXCR. Every entry covers one CDR3 protein and lists the most common genes and DNA from its rows. The sample yields about 26,000 distinct CDR3 sequences; 2.5% to 4% were counted once. The ten top clones hold 7% to 8% of the sample. Sequenced input: PBMCs. The receptor set was obtained from a woman aged 25 to 39 with multiple sclerosis.

This clonotype was observed many times. This chain links TRBV20-1 with TRBJ1-1; 7 bases line up with TRBD1. CDR1 is DFQATT and CDR2 is SNEGSKA in the germline V gene (reference sequence). The CDR3 runs to 12 residues. The V and J ends lost 4 bases and 8 bases, in that order; junction bases with no gene match: 7. CDR3 bases: TGCAGTGCTATGACAGGGTCAGTCGAAGCTTTCTTT. Amino acids: CSAMTGSVEAFF.

This clonotype was counted at least ten times. This chain links TRBV5-6 with TRBJ2-3, with D possibly matching TRBD1 (6 bases). The CDR3 totals 15 residues. Germline CDR1 is SGHDT and CDR2 is YYEEEE. Trimming left V 1 base short and J 5 bases short, with 14 bases between. Here the CDR3 reads CASSLRTVFRDTQYF. CDR3 in DNA: TGTGCCAGCAGCTTGAGGACAGTATTTAGAGATACGCAGTATTTT.

This clonotype has ten or more counts. The CDR3, as DNA: TGTGCCAGCAGCTCCGGACAGGTGGGCACAGATACGCAGTATTTT. It specifies CASSSGQVGTDTQYF. The J gene is TRBJ2-3, the V gene TRBV7-9; 7 bases agree with TRBD1. Germline CDR1 is SEHNR and CDR2 is FQNEAQ (reference sequence). CDR3 length: 15 amino acids. The junction had 5 bases not matched to a gene; V was cut back by 4 bases and J by 1 base.

This clonotype was seen more than once but under ten times. The chain has TRBV14 and TRBJ2-6, with D unclear. The ends were cut back, 0 bases at V and 7 bases at J, with 10 bases in the middle. The CDR3 runs to 15 residues. Germline V gene data show CDR1 as SGHDN and CDR2 as FVKESK. This CDR3 is CASSQDWSRANVLTF. The CDR3 DNA reads TGTGCCAGCAGCCAAGATTGGTCACGCGCCAACGTCCTGACTTTC.

This clonotype was counted only a few times. One end of the junction is discordant with germline, which a read error may explain. The chain is built from TRBV5-1 and TRBJ1-5, with a weak D call TRBD1 (6 bases). This CDR3 has 15 residues. The germline V gene encodes CDR1 SGHRS and CDR2 YFSETQ. CDR3: CASSESTGPNQPQNF. For the CDR3, the DNA is TGCGCCAGCAGCGAATCGACAGGCCCCAATCAGCCCCAGAATTTT. The full variable domain, its missing parts supplied by reference TRBV5-1 and TRBJ1-5, is KAGVTQTPRYLIKTRGQQVTLSCSPISGHRSVSWYQQTPGQGLQFLFEYFSETQRNKGNFPGRFSGRQFSNSRSEMNVSTLELGDSALYLCASSESTGPNQPQNFGDGTRLSIL.

The V and J genes are TRBV7-2 and TRBJ2-3; 9 nucleotides line up with TRBD2. V shed 0 bases, J shed 5 bases, and the junction held 12 bases outside the gene matches. CDR1 is SGHTA and CDR2 is FQGNSA in the germline V gene. The CDR3 covers 18 residues. Written as DNA, the CDR3 is TGTGCCAGCAGCTTAGCGAGCGGGAGGCTCCAAGCCCGAGATACGCAGTATTTT. It specifies CASSLASGRLQARDTQYF. The variable domain in full, with the rest retrieved from reference TRBV7-2 and TRBJ2-3, is GAGVSQSPSNKVTEKGKDVELRCDPISGHTALYWYRQSLGQGLEFLIYFQGNSAPDKSGLPSDRFSAERTGGSVSTLTIQRTQQEDSAVYLCASSLASGRLQARDTQYFGPGTRLTVL.

This clonotype has a count of ten or more. The chain combines TRBV27 with TRBJ1-2; D is uncertain. The CDR3 is 14 amino acids. Germline assignment: CDR1 MNHEY and CDR2 SMNVEV (reference sequence). Trimming left V 8 bases short and J 1 base short, with 14 bases between. CDR3 sequence: CASGKVGGNYGYTF. For the CDR3, the DNA is TGTGCCAGCGGGAAGGTAGGAGGTAACTATGGCTACACCTTC.

In this sample, this clonotype turned up many times. The rearrangement uses TRBV19 and TRBJ2-7, with D perhaps matching TRBD2 (6 bases). The CDR3 loop spans 15 amino acids. Trimming cost V 2 bases and J 4 bases, with 15 bases left between them. The germline gives CDR1 LNHDA, CDR2 SQIVND (reference sequence). The CDR3 coding sequence is TGTGCCAGTAGTATATCCCAGGGAGGTGCATACGAGCAGTACTTC. Translating gives CASSISQGGAYEQYF.

This clonotype occurred once. The chain is built from TRBV9 and TRBJ2-5; D is possibly TRBD2 (6 bases). V lost 1 base to trimming and J lost 1 base, with 8 bases between them. The CDR3 length is 14 residues. Germline V gene data show CDR1 as SGDLS and CDR2 as YYNGEE. CDR3 DNA: TGTGCCAGCAGCGTAAGTAGCGGCCAAGAGACCCAGTACTTC. Amino acids: CASSVSSGQETQYF.

This clonotype was detected ten times or more. The chain joins TRBV20-1 to TRBJ2-5; D is perhaps TRBD2 (6 bases). Trimming pared 5 bases from V and 5 bases from J, leaving 12 bases between. The CDR3 consists of 12 residues. The germline CDR1 and CDR2 sequences are DFQATT and SNEGSKA (reference sequence). The CDR3 loop reads CSALTRVETQYF. The DNA of the CDR3 is TGCAGTGCTTTGACTAGAGTGGAGACCCAGTACTTC.

Relative to its sample, this clonotype is medium-sized. This chain links TRBV5-1 with TRBJ2-1, with 9 bases lining up with TRBD2. After removal of 3 bases from V and 3 bases from J, the junction contained 10 bases not matched to a gene. The CDR3 is made up of 17 amino acids. CDR1 and CDR2 from the germline V gene are SGHRS and YFSETQ. The CDR3 DNA is TGCGCCAGCAGCTACTTAGCGGGAGAGGGTAACTACAATGAGCAGTTCTTC. This sequence encodes CASSYLAGEGNYNEQFF.

This clonotype occurred many times. V is TRBV7-2 and J is TRBJ2-6, with unresolved D. Trimming removed 0 bases at V and 0 bases at J, with 6 bases between. CDR1 is SGHTA, CDR2 FQGNSA, per germline. The CDR3 is made up of 16 amino acids. CDR3 region: CASSLAGPSGANVLTF. DNA for the CDR3: TGTGCCAGCAGCTTAGCAGGGCCCTCTGGGGCCAACGTCCTGACTTTC.

This clonotype occurred many times. The V call is TRBV20-1, the J call TRBJ2-1; 9 bases agree with TRBD1. The junction had 12 bases not matched to a gene; V was cut back by 0 bases and J by 9 bases. CDR1 and CDR2 (germline): DFQATT, SNEGSKA (reference sequence). The CDR3 is 16 residues long. The CDR3 DNA follows: TGCAGTGCTAGAGATACCGGGACAGGGAGGTCGGTTGAGCAGTTCTTC. Its protein is CSARDTGTGRSVEQFF.

Ten or more counts support this clonotype. This rearrangement joins TRBV12-3 or TRBV12-4 to TRBJ2-6; tentatively, D is TRBD2 (6 bases). This CDR3 region has 13 residues. V lost 4 bases to trimming and J lost 17 bases, with 18 bases between them. CDR3 DNA: TGTGCCAGCAGTTCCCCTGGGGAGGCGGGTTTGACTTTC. Protein product: CASSSPGEAGLTF.

In this sample, this clonotype turned up a few times. V is TRBV5-1 and J is TRBJ2-3; D not certain. The CDR3 is made up of 11 amino acids. From germline, CDR1 is SGHRS and CDR2 YFSETQ. Between the trimmed V and J ends, which lost 2 bases and 6 bases, there was a span of 4 bases. CDR3 region: CASSLQDTQYF. The DNA for the CDR3 is TGCGCCAGCAGCTTACAGGATACGCAGTATTTT.

Many counts were recorded for this clonotype. The V call is TRBV20-1, the J call TRBJ2-1; TRBD1 or TRBD2 may be the D gene (6 bases each). Trimming removed 1 base from V and 10 bases from J, with 14 bases in between. CDR1 DFQATT and CDR2 SNEGSKA come from the germline V gene (reference sequence). CDR3 length: 13 residues. The CDR3 nucleotides read TGCAGTGCTAGAGCTCAACCGGGGGCAGAGCAGTTCTTC. This sequence encodes CSARAQPGAEQFF.

Remarks on this clonotype: A junction boundary mismatches the germline segment, possibly from a read error. The chain is built from TRBV20-1 and TRBJ1-6; 11 bases fit TRBD1. This CDR3 has 15 residues. Per germline, CDR1 DFQATT and CDR2 SNEGSKA (reference sequence). CDR3 region: CSAEQGQGVGSPLNF. For the CDR3, the DNA is TGCAGTGCTGAGCAGGGACAGGGGGTCGGGTCACCCCTCAACTTT.

At least ten counts were recorded for this clonotype. The gene calls are TRBV6-5 and TRBJ1-2; D not certain. The CDR3 sequence is 14 residues long. Germline V lookup: CDR1 MNHEY, CDR2 SVGAGI. Between the trimmed V and J ends, which lost 2 bases and 7 bases, there was a span of 14 bases. CDR3 in amino acids: CASSYGLTRGGYTF. CDR3 in DNA: TGTGCCAGCAGTTACGGGCTGACTCGGGGTGGCTACACCTTC.

V gene TRBV11-2 combines with J gene TRBJ1-4; no clear D. The CDR3 spans 14 residues. Germline V gene lookup returns CDR1 SGHAT and CDR2 FQNNGV. With 6 bases removed from V and 7 bases from J, the gap between germline ends came to 15 bases. The CDR3 loop is CASSQTVWGEKLFF. CDR3 DNA sequence: TGTGCCAGCAGTCAGACCGTATGGGGTGAAAAACTGTTTTTT.

This clonotype has at least ten counts. The gene calls are TRBV7-9 and TRBJ2-2; D possibly corresponds to TRBD2 (6 bases). V dropped 10 bases and J dropped 0 bases, with 15 bases sitting between them. Germline V CDR1 and CDR2: SEHNR, FQNEAQ (reference sequence). There are 15 residues in the CDR3. The CDR3 sequence: CATRRGNANTGELFF. The CDR3 coding sequence is TGTGCCACCCGGAGGGGAAATGCGAACACCGGGGAGCTGTTTTTT.

The chain is built from TRBV6-2 or TRBV6-3 and TRBJ2-3, with D unresolved. V was pared by 8 bases and J by 0 bases, with 9 bases between. The CDR3 has 13 residues. CDR1 is MNHEY, CDR2 SVGEGT, per germline. CDR3 residues: CASGSTSTDTQYF. DNA of the CDR3: TGTGCCAGCGGGTCTACTAGCACAGATACGCAGTATTTT.

This clonotype was detected many times. This chain links TRBV18 with TRBJ1-3, with D possibly matching TRBD1 (5 bases). V lost 3 bases and J 1 base, leaving 13 bases between the germline ends. The germline gives CDR1 KGHSH, CDR2 LQKENI. The CDR3 extends over 16 amino acids. CDR3 protein: CASSPSAGGSGNTIYF. The CDR3 nucleotides read TGTGCCAGCTCACCTTCGGCGGGGGGTTCTGGAAACACCATATATTTT.

Ten or more counts support this clonotype. The CDR3 loop reads CASSHVPPGLVRTDTQYF. CDR3 DNA: TGCGCCAGCAGCCACGTCCCACCGGGACTAGTCCGCACAGATACGCAGTATTTT. The genes are TRBV4-3 and TRBJ2-3, with 8 bases aligning to TRBD2. Trimming at V came to 3 bases and at J to 1 base, leaving 12 bases not matched to a gene. CDR1 and CDR2 from the germline V gene are LGHNA and YSLEER. CDR3 length: 18 amino acids.

This clonotype was seen many times. The chain employs TRBV12-3 or TRBV12-4 and TRBJ2-6, with 11 bases that match TRBD1. The CDR3 has 17 amino acids. Trimming at V came to 4 bases and at J to 3 bases, leaving 5 bases not matched to a gene. CDR3 amino acids: CASSSGQGAVGANVLTF. The CDR3, as DNA: TGTGCCAGCAGTTCCGGACAGGGGGCTGTTGGGGCCAACGTCCTGACTTTC.